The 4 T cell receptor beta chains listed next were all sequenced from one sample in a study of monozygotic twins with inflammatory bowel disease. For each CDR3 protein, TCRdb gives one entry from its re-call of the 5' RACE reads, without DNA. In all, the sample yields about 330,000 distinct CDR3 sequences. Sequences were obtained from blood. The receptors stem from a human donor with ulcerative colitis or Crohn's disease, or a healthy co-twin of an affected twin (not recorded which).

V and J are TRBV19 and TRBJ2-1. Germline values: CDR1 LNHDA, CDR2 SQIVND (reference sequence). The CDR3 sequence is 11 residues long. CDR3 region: CASRKLGEQFF.

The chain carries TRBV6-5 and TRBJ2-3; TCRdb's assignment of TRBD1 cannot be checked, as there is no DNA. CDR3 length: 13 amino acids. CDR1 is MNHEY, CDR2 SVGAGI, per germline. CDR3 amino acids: CASRPRDGNTQYF.

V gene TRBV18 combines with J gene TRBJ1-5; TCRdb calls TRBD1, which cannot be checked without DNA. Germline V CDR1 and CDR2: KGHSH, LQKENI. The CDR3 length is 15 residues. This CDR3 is CASSPGTGRDQPQHF.

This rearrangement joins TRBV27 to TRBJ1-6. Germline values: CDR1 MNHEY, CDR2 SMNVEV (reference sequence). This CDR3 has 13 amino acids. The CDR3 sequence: CASTGSYNSPLHF.